This entry describes one T cell receptor (beta chain). Only in-frame clones appear in the TCRdb table, and some are missing; sequencing was by immunoSEQ multiplex PCR. The sample contains just under 150,000 clones, more than 85% of which appear only once. This sample was included in a study of control samples from healthy donors and cancer patients. The V gene's germline CDR1 is SGHTA and CDR2 FQGTGA. CDR3 size: 16 residues. Trimming took 5 bases from V and 4 from J; bases not matched to a gene: 5. Input material: blood. This chain joins TRBV7-3 and TRBJ2-2; 12 bases map to TRBD2. The sequence was collected from a man younger than 40 in good health. The CDR3 DNA is TGTGCCAGCAGCCCACTAGCGGGGGGAGGCACCGGGGAGCTGTTTTTT. Its protein product is CASSPLAGGGTGELFF.